These 31 T cell receptor beta chains originate from one sample sequenced in a study of T cell changes during pregnancy in multiple sclerosis. Data came from immunoSEQ multiplex PCR; TCRdb stores just in-frame clones and leaves some out. The profile shows 46,000 or so clones, under 90% of them singletons. Sequences were derived from peripheral blood, sampled in the second trimester of pregnancy. All receptors derive from a female donor in good health, enrolled as a control in a pregnancy study.

The V gene is TRBV30, the J gene TRBJ1-4; the D gene is possibly TRBD1 (5 bases). V lost 8 bases to trimming and J lost 0 bases, with 10 bases between them. Germline CDR1 GTSNPN, CDR2 SVGIG (reference sequence). The CDR3 spans 13 residues. CDR3 amino acids: CAGGDATNEKLFF. The DNA for the CDR3 is TGTGCCGGGGGGGATGCAACTAATGAAAAACTGTTTTTT.

The chain is built from TRBV10-3 and TRBJ2-1; 8 bases are a match to TRBD1. In germline, CDR1 is ENHRY, CDR2 SYGVKD. V gave up 4 bases and J gave up 8 bases; unmatched junction bases: 13. This CDR3 is 16 amino acids long. In DNA, the CDR3 is TGTGCCATCAGTGTCCGCTCAGGGGGCGCCAGCGATGAGCAGTTCTTC. Encoded protein: CAISVRSGGASDEQFF.

The rearrangement uses TRBV28 and TRBJ2-2, with D hard to call. Germline lookup yields CDR1 MDHEN and CDR2 SYDVKM. The ends were cut back, 4 bases at V and 3 bases at J, with 6 bases in the middle. The CDR3 totals 13 residues. The CDR3 nucleotides read TGTGCCAGCAGTTCCCTCTACACCGGGGAGCTGTTTTTT. This translates into CASSSLYTGELFF.

The genes are TRBV5-1 and TRBJ2-7; 7 bases agree with TRBD1. The V and J ends lost 6 bases and 5 bases, in that order; junction bases with no gene match: 14. Looked up from germline, CDR1 is SGHRS and CDR2 is YFSETQ. This CDR3 spans 15 amino acids. The CDR3 protein is CASTSDDRVGDEQYF. CDR3 in DNA: TGCGCCAGCACAAGCGACGACAGGGTAGGCGACGAGCAGTACTTC.

The rearrangement uses TRBV6-5 and TRBJ1-2; 8 positions agree with TRBD1. The CDR3 runs 13 residues. CDR1 MNHEY and CDR2 SVGAGI come from the germline V gene. Trimming removed 2 bases from V and 10 bases from J; junction bases left unmatched: 6. The DNA for the CDR3 is TGTGCCAGCAGTTACCGGACAGGGAGTCACTACACCTTC. Translating gives CASSYRTGSHYTF.

The chain carries TRBV5-6 and TRBJ1-4, with unresolved D. With 0 bases removed from V and 5 bases from J, the gap between germline ends came to 5 bases. Per germline, CDR1 SGHDT and CDR2 YYEEEE. The length of the CDR3 is 13 residues. In nucleotides, the CDR3 is TGTGCCAGCAGCTTGGGGAGGAATGAAAAACTGTTTTTT. Protein product: CASSLGRNEKLFF.

This chain uses TRBV7-8 with TRBJ2-7, with D possibly being TRBD1 (8 bases). The V gene lost 0 bases and the J gene lost 6 bases, with 18 bases spanning the gap. Germline V lookup: CDR1 SGHVS, CDR2 FQNEAQ. This CDR3 region has 16 residues. The CDR3 sequence is CASSLAGGTGSLEQYF. The CDR3 nucleotides read TGTGCCAGCAGCTTAGCGGGGGGGACAGGCTCCCTCGAGCAGTACTTC.

The V gene is TRBV27, the J gene TRBJ2-6; D gene unclear. The CDR3 runs to 15 residues. Germline assignment: CDR1 MNHEY and CDR2 SMNVEV (reference sequence). V was cut by 5 bases and J by 2 bases, with 10 bases left in between. In DNA form, the CDR3 reads TGTGCCAGCAGTCGCACATCCACTGGGGCCAACGTCCTGACTTTC. Its translation is CASSRTSTGANVLTF.

The chain recombines TRBV7-2 with TRBJ2-1, with 8 bases fitting TRBD2. From germline, CDR1 is SGHTA and CDR2 FQGNSA. J lost 0 bases, V lost 7 bases, and 8 bases had no gene match. There are 16 residues in the CDR3. Written as DNA, the CDR3 is TGTGCCAGCACCCCGGGGGGGGGTTCCTCCTACAATGAGCAGTTCTTC. Its translation is CASTPGGGSSYNEQFF. The variable domain in full, completed from reference TRBV7-2 and TRBJ2-1, reads GAGVSQSPSNKVTEKGKDVELRCDPISGHTALYWYRQSLGQGLEFLIYFQGNSAPDKSGLPSDRFSAERTGGSVSTLTIQRTQQEDSAVYLCASTPGGGSSYNEQFFGPGTRLTVL.

The genes are TRBV27 and TRBJ2-1, with 10 bases aligning to TRBD1. The V gene end was trimmed by 5 bases and the J gene end by 2 bases; junction bases not matched to a gene: 3. Germline-derived CDR1 and CDR2 are MNHEY and SMNVEV (reference sequence). The CDR3 is made up of 15 amino acids. The CDR3 nucleotides are TGTGCCAGCAGTCTGGGGACAGGGGCCTACAATGAGCAGTTCTTC. It codes for CASSLGTGAYNEQFF.

The chain links TRBV5-4 to TRBJ2-7; 12 bases fit TRBD2. Germline V lookup: CDR1 SGHNT, CDR2 YYREEE (reference sequence). This CDR3 is 15 amino acids long. With V trimmed by 0 bases and J by 9 bases, 7 bases remained unmatched. CDR3 sequence (DNA): TGTGCCAGCAGCTTGGCGGCTAGCGGGAGGGCCGTGCAGTACTTC. Translating it yields CASSLAASGRAVQYF.

The V call is TRBV6-5, the J call TRBJ1-5; 9 positions match TRBD1. CDR1 MNHEY and CDR2 SVGAGI come from the germline V gene. The V segment lost 4 bases and the J segment 4 bases; nucleotides outside the gene matches: 5. The CDR3 consists of 15 residues. In DNA, the CDR3 is TGTGCCAGCAGTTTTGGACAGGGGCCTAATCAGCCCCAGCATTTT. This encodes CASSFGQGPNQPQHF.

V is TRBV18 and J is TRBJ1-1; no reliable D call. V lost 1 base and J lost 5, with 8 bases in between. This CDR3 is built from 13 residues. Germline V CDR1 and CDR2: KGHSH, LQKENI. The CDR3 loop reads CASSPLERTEAFF. CDR3 in DNA: TGTGCCAGCTCACCACTCGAGAGGACTGAAGCTTTCTTT.

The J gene is TRBJ1-2, the V gene TRBV19, with D unclear. This CDR3 is 15 amino acids long. The V end was cut by 7 bases, the J end by 6 bases, with 21 bases between. The V gene's germline CDR1 is LNHDA and CDR2 SQIVND (reference sequence). The DNA of the CDR3 is TGTGCCAGTACCGACACGCGGGGAGGGAGGAATGGCTACACCTTC. As protein: CASTDTRGGRNGYTF.

The genes are TRBV10-3 and TRBJ1-1; D unclear. Deletions cut 8 bases from V and 9 bases from J, with 10 bases between. The length of the CDR3 is 10 residues. The germline V gene has CDR1 ENHRY and CDR2 SYGVKD. The CDR3 loop is CAIGDGQAFF. The CDR3, as DNA: TGTGCCATCGGAGACGGTCAAGCTTTCTTT.

The chain couples TRBV4-3 to TRBJ2-7, with D tentatively TRBD1 (6 bases). V shed 1 base and J shed 0 bases, with 10 bases lying between them. Germline loops: CDR1 LGHNA, CDR2 YSLEER. This CDR3 spans 15 amino acids. CDR3 amino acids: CASSQGSGASYEQYF. The CDR3 bases are TGCGCCAGCAGCCAAGGATCAGGGGCCTCCTACGAGCAGTACTTC.

This chain links TRBV9 with TRBJ2-1; 10 positions agree with TRBD2. V lost 4 bases, J lost 5 bases, and 9 bases stayed unmatched. In germline, CDR1 is SGDLS, CDR2 YYNGEE. CDR3 length equals 16 residues. CDR3 sequence: CASSPFSGGSDNEQFF. CDR3 DNA sequence: TGTGCCAGCAGCCCGTTTAGCGGGGGGTCAGACAATGAGCAGTTCTTC. Combining the CDR3 with reference TRBV9 and TRBJ2-1 gives the whole variable domain DSGVTQTPKHLITATGQRVTLRCSPRSGDLSVYWYQQSLDQGLQFLIQYYNGEERAKGNILERFSAQQFPDLHSELNLSSLELGDSALYFCASSPFSGGSDNEQFFGPGTRLTVL.

This clone was observed a single time. The CDR3 sequence: CASSLSGRSSYEQYF. The CDR3 nucleotides read TGTGCCAGCAGCTTAAGCGGCAGGAGCTCCTACGAGCAGTACTTC. This sequence joins TRBV7-2 and TRBJ2-7, with D maybe TRBD2 (5 bases). Germline assignment: CDR1 SGHTA and CDR2 FQGNSA. This CDR3 is 15 amino acids long. Trimming left V 2 bases short and J 0 bases short, with 11 bases between. Full variable domain (remainder filled in from reference TRBV7-2 and TRBJ2-7): GAGVSQSPSNKVTEKGKDVELRCDPISGHTALYWYRQSLGQGLEFLIYFQGNSAPDKSGLPSDRFSAERTGGSVSTLTIQRTQQEDSAVYLCASSLSGRSSYEQYFGPGTRLTVT.

This sequence joins TRBV7-6 and TRBJ2-1; 7 bases are shared with TRBD1. The CDR3 totals 13 residues. From germline, CDR1 is SGHVS and CDR2 FNYEAQ. Losses at the gene ends were 5 bases for V and 6 bases for J; bases not matched to a gene: 4. The CDR3 sequence: CASSPGQINEQFF. DNA for the CDR3: TGTGCCAGCAGCCCGGGACAGATCAATGAGCAGTTCTTC.

The sample holds many counts of this clone. The chain carries TRBV5-6 and TRBJ1-1, with TRBD1 as a possible D gene (5 bases). V lost 6 bases, J lost 0 bases, and 12 bases lay in between. CDR3 size: 14 residues. Germline-derived CDR1 and CDR2 are SGHDT and YYEEEE. The CDR3 sequence is CASTRQKMNTEAFF. The CDR3 region has the DNA TGTGCCAGCACGAGACAGAAGATGAACACTGAAGCTTTCTTT.

V gene TRBV11-3 combines with J gene TRBJ1-2, with D maybe TRBD1 (6 bases). This CDR3 is 15 amino acids long. V gave up 3 bases and J gave up 4 bases, with 15 bases separating them. Looked up from germline, CDR1 is SGHNT and CDR2 is YENEEA. As DNA, the CDR3 is TGTGCCAGCAGCTTGCGGGGGGCTGACAGCTATGGCTACACCTTC. This translates into CASSLRGADSYGYTF.

As for this clone: This same CDR3 is encoded by further DNA sequences in the sample. The rearrangement links TRBV9 to TRBJ2-7; D ambiguous. CDR3 length equals 14 residues. V dropped 0 bases and J dropped 1 base, with 8 bases sitting between them. CDR1 and CDR2 from the germline V gene are SGDLS and YYNGEE. In nucleotides, the CDR3 is TGTGCCAGCAGCGTAGATTCCCCATCCTACGAGCAGTACTTC. It yields the protein CASSVDSPSYEQYF.

V usage is TRBV2 and J usage is TRBJ1-1; tentatively, D is TRBD1 (6 bases). V was pared by 3 bases and J by 4 bases, with 12 bases between. CDR1 and CDR2 from the germline V gene are SNHLY and FYNNEI. The CDR3 sequence is 14 residues long. As DNA, the CDR3 is TGTGCCAGCAGTGACTGGGCAGGGGCCACTGAAGCTTTCTTT. As protein: CASSDWAGATEAFF.

The chain carries TRBV11-2 and TRBJ2-7; 11 bases match TRBD1. J lost 4 bases, V lost 7 bases, and 12 bases had no gene match. Per germline, CDR1 SGHAT and CDR2 FQNNGV. This CDR3 region has 16 residues. The CDR3 bases are TGTGCCAGCACCCCGCTGGGACAGGGGGTCCCTTACGAGCAGTACTTC. It codes for CASTPLGQGVPYEQYF.

In DNA form, the CDR3 reads TGTGCCTGGGGTAACAGGGGAGTGGGCGAGCAGTACTTC. Encoded protein: CAWGNRGVGEQYF. The chain links TRBV30 to TRBJ2-7, with 7 bases lining up with TRBD1. CDR1 is GTSNPN, CDR2 SVGIG, per germline (reference sequence). The CDR3 is 13 residues long. V gave up 5 bases and J gave up 6 bases; unmatched junction bases: 10.

The chain carries TRBV27 and TRBJ2-2; D is unclear. This CDR3 is built from 16 residues. Per germline, CDR1 MNHEY and CDR2 SMNVEV (reference sequence). V lost 4 bases and J 2 bases, leaving 14 bases between the germline ends. The CDR3 sequence: CASSSRGALNTGELFF. The CDR3 DNA reads as TGTGCCAGCAGTTCCCGCGGCGCTCTCAACACCGGGGAGCTGTTTTTT.

The rearrangement joins TRBV11-2 to TRBJ1-2; 11 bases map to TRBD1. Germline V gene data show CDR1 as SGHAT and CDR2 as FQNNGV. Trimming at V came to 5 bases and at J to 8 bases, leaving 10 bases not matched to a gene. The CDR3 is made up of 15 amino acids. The DNA of the CDR3 is TGTGCCAGCAGCACGGTGGACAGGGGGCGGGAAGGCTACACCTTC. It specifies CASSTVDRGREGYTF.

CDR3 DNA: TGTGCCAGCAGCAAACTAGCGGGAGCGGAAGAGACCCAGTACTTC. As protein: CASSKLAGAEETQYF. The chain has TRBV21-1 and TRBJ2-5; TRBD2, the table's D call, was not compared with the DNA. TRBV21-1 is described as a pseudogene. The CDR3 extends over 15 amino acids.

The chain is built from TRBV2 and TRBJ2-1; 11 nucleotides agree with TRBD2. This CDR3 is built from 19 residues. The J segment lost 4 bases and the V segment lost 2 bases, leaving 13 bases of the junction unmatched. The germline V gene has CDR1 SNHLY and CDR2 FYNNEI. The DNA for the CDR3 is TGTGCCAGCAGTGAATTTCCTAGCGGGGGGCCTCTTCCTTACAATGAGCAGTTCTTC. Translating gives CASSEFPSGGPLPYNEQFF. Combining the CDR3 with reference TRBV2 and TRBJ2-1 gives the whole variable domain EPEVTQTPSHQVTQMGQEVILRCVPISNHLYFYWYRQILGQKVEFLVSFYNNEISEKSEIFDDQFSVERPDGSNFTLKIRSTKLEDSAMYFCASSEFPSGGPLPYNEQFFGPGTRLTVL.

The V call is TRBV27, the J call TRBJ1-6; D remains unclear. Trimming shortened V by 5 bases and J by 3 bases, and 11 bases separated the two germline ends. The CDR3 has 15 residues. Germline V gene lookup returns CDR1 MNHEY and CDR2 SMNVEV (reference sequence). The CDR3 protein is CASSPRLVYNSPLHF. In DNA, the CDR3 is TGTGCCAGCAGTCCCCGTCTAGTCTATAATTCACCCCTCCACTTT.

This clone was observed once. V is TRBV6-4 and J is TRBJ2-2; D might be TRBD2 (5 bases). The CDR3 length is 16 residues. V was cut by 6 bases and J by 2 bases, with 16 bases left in between. From germline, CDR1 is MRHNA and CDR2 SNTAGT. CDR3 sequence reads: CASSVGEGANTGELFF. The CDR3 region has the DNA TGTGCCAGCAGCGTGGGCGAGGGCGCTAACACCGGGGAGCTGTTTTTT.